This T cell receptor beta chain derives from a study of T cells in Graves' hyperthyroidism and ophthalmopathy. Study observations and caveats: The blood repertoire included most of the expanded thyroid clonotypes above 0.001.

This clonotype showed up many times. Antigen specificity is unknown. Trimming cost V 6 bases and J 4 bases, with 10 bases left between them. The CDR3 extends over 13 amino acids. Researchers amplified the TCR beta CDR3 regions from RNA transcripts. HTBI primers drove first-round RT-PCR of the TCR CDR3. Each CDR3 protein is one row after TCRdb ran MiXCR on the multiplex PCR reads. The table lists 300,000 to 400,000 distinct CDR3 sequences, roughly 18% of them singletons. The chain carries TRBV12-3 or TRBV12-4 and TRBJ2-1; D is perhaps TRBD1 (5 bases). The receptor comes from a woman between 50 and 59 years old with Graves' hyperthyroidism. Material for sequencing was blood. The CDR3 DNA reads TGTGCCAGCAGCCTACAGGAGTACAATGAGCAGTTCTTC. Encoded protein: CASSLQEYNEQFF.